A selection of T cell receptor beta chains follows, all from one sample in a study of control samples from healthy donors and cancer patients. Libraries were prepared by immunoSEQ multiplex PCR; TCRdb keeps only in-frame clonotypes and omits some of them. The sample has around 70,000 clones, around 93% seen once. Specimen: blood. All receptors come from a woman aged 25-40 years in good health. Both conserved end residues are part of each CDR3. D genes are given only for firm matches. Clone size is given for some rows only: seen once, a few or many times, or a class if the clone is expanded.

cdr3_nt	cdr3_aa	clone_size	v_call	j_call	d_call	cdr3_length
TGTGCCAGCAGCTTAGTAAGCAGGGTCCCTGAAGCTTTCTTT	CASSLVSRVPEAFF	NA	TRBV7-9	TRBJ1-1	NA	14
TGTGCCAGCAGCCCGTCTCCCCCCTACAATGAGCAGTTCTTC	CASSPSPPYNEQFF	NA	TRBV5-8	TRBJ2-1	NA	14
TGTGCCAGCTCACCGCTTGAAATGAACACTGAAGCTTTCTTT	CASSPLEMNTEAFF	NA	TRBV18	TRBJ1-1	NA	14
TGTGCCAGCAGCCCACCGGCGAGTCGGGATAATTCACCCCTCCACTTT	CASSPPASRDNSPLHF	once	TRBV7-9	TRBJ1-6	NA	16
TGTGCCAGCTCACCACCAGGAAGGAGTTTTGACTTC	CASSPPGRSFDF	once	TRBV18	TRBJ1-2	NA	12
TGTGCCAGCAGCGTGAAAGTGCAGGGATCGAACACCGGGGAGCTGTTTTTT	CASSVKVQGSNTGELFF	NA	TRBV9	TRBJ2-2	NA	17
TGTGCCAGCAGTTACTCTGGCTATAGCTCCTACAATGAGCAGTTCTTC	CASSYSGYSSYNEQFF	NA	TRBV6-5	TRBJ2-1	NA	16
TGTGCAACAGCTGGAGGACAGGGCAATGAAAAACTGTTTTTT	CATAGGQGNEKLFF	NA	TRBV7-9	TRBJ1-4	TRBD1	14
TGTGCCAGCTCACCAGGCAGTTACTATGGCTACACCTTC	CASSPGSYYGYTF	few	TRBV18	TRBJ1-2	NA	13
TGTGCCAGCAGCGAAAGGGGACAGGGGGTCCCTTCCTATAATTCACCCCTCCACTTT	CASSERGQGVPSYNSPLHF	NA	TRBV7-9	TRBJ1-6	TRBD1	19
TGTGCCAGCAGCTTGTACGGGACAGCGACTAACACCGGGGAGCTGTTTTTT	CASSLYGTATNTGELFF	NA	TRBV7-8	TRBJ2-2	TRBD1	17
TGCGCCAGCAGCTTTGTTTCCCCCCAAAATTCACCCCTCCACTTT	CASSFVSPQNSPLHF	NA	TRBV5-1	TRBJ1-6	NA	15
TGTGCCAGCAGCTTCAGACTAGCGGGGTGGTACGAGCAGTACTTC	CASSFRLAGWYEQYF	NA	TRBV11-2	TRBJ2-7	TRBD2	15
TGTGCCAGCAGTGAGGGCAGGGGTCAGTATCAGCCCCAGCATTTT	CASSEGRGQYQPQHF	NA	TRBV2	TRBJ1-5	NA	15
TGTGCCAGCAGCCCCTTACGGGGGCCCTACTCGTACACTGAAGCTTTCTTT	CASSPLRGPYSYTEAFF	once	TRBV11-2	TRBJ1-1	NA	17
TGTGCCAGCAGTTTGACAGGGGTTCACTATGGCTACACCTTC	CASSLTGVHYGYTF	NA	TRBV27	TRBJ1-2	TRBD1	14
TGTGCCACCAGTGTCGGGACTAGCGGGGGGGCAGTGGAGCAGTTCTTC	CATSVGTSGGAVEQFF	NA	TRBV24-1	TRBJ2-1	TRBD2	16
TGTGCCAGCAGTTCCCAGGAGACGAAGGAAAAACTGTTTTTT	CASSSQETKEKLFF	NA	TRBV7-9	TRBJ1-4	NA	14
TGTGCCAGTAGTAGCTCGGGGGGGGAGATCACCTTC	CASSSSGGEITF	NA	TRBV19	TRBJ1-2	NA	12
TGTGCCAGCAGTTATTCCGGGACGAACACTGAAGCTTTCTTT	CASSYSGTNTEAFF	NA	TRBV6-5	TRBJ1-1	NA	14
TGTGCCAGCAACGGCCAGAAAAATTCACCCCTCCACTTT	CASNGQKNSPLHF	once	TRBV2	TRBJ1-6	NA	13
TGCGCCAGCAGCTTGGGGGGGGGCCCCTCTGAGCAGTTCTTC	CASSLGGGPSEQFF	NA	TRBV5-1	TRBJ2-1	NA	14
TGTGCCAGCAGCGTGAGGGGGACAAGCAACTATGGCTACACCTTC	CASSVRGTSNYGYTF	NA	TRBV9	TRBJ1-2	NA	15
TGTGCCAGCGGAGTAATCACTGAAGCTTTCTTT	CASGVITEAFF	NA	TRBV25-1	TRBJ1-1	NA	11
TGTGCCAGCAACCCAGCGGGGGGGCCCATATTCGTCTTCAATGAGCAGTTCTTC	CASNPAGGPIFVFNEQFF	NA	TRBV2	TRBJ2-1	TRBD2	18
TGCGCCAGCAGCTTGAACGGGGGTACTGGGGCCAACGTCCTGACTTTC	CASSLNGGTGANVLTF	NA	TRBV5-1	TRBJ2-6	NA	16
TGTGCCAGCAGCTTGCTGACAGGGTCGAACACTGAAGCTTTCTTT	CASSLLTGSNTEAFF	NA	TRBV5-4	TRBJ1-1	TRBD1	15
TGTGCCAGCAGCGTCTCTAATGAAAAACTGTTTTTT	CASSVSNEKLFF	NA	TRBV3-1/TRBV3-2	TRBJ1-4	NA	12
TGTGCCAGCAGCCTCGGTGCGGGGGGCCCCTCCACGGAGCAGTTCTTC	CASSLGAGGPSTEQFF	medium-sized	TRBV5-4	TRBJ2-1	TRBD2	16
TGTGCCAGCAGTTTAAGGGGAGACAGAGAAGCTTTCTTT	CASSLRGDREAFF	NA	TRBV28	TRBJ1-1	NA	13
TGTGCCAGCAGACCCGACAGGACACTTAACACTGAAGCTTTCTTT	CASRPDRTLNTEAFF	NA	TRBV6-5	TRBJ1-1	NA	15
TGTGCCAGCTCACTTCTGGAAGGGGTTAGGAGTGAGCAGTTCTTC	CASSLLEGVRSEQFF	NA	TRBV18	TRBJ2-1	NA	15
TGTGCCAGCTCACCTCCACAGGGGGCAAGTGGCTACACCTTC	CASSPPQGASGYTF	NA	TRBV18	TRBJ1-2	TRBD1	14
TGTGCCAGTAGTATTATTACAGGGGGAAATCAGCCCCAGCATTTT	CASSIITGGNQPQHF	NA	TRBV19	TRBJ1-5	TRBD1	15
TGCAGTGCGCGAAGGTCAGATACGCAGTATTTT	CSARRSDTQYF	NA	TRBV20-1	TRBJ2-3	NA	11
TGTGCCAGCAGCCAAGATATCGGTCAGCCCCAGCATTTT	CASSQDIGQPQHF	NA	TRBV3-1/TRBV3-2	TRBJ1-5	NA	13
TGTGCCAGCTTGGACAGGGGGGAAACCGGGGAGCTGTTTTTT	CASLDRGETGELFF	NA	TRBV2	TRBJ2-2	TRBD1	14
TGTGCCAGTAGTGTGGATACAGGGGGCAGTGAAGCTTTCTTT	CASSVDTGGSEAFF	NA	TRBV19	TRBJ1-1	TRBD1	14
TGTGCCAGCACCAAACAGGGGATCACTGAAGCTTTCTTT	CASTKQGITEAFF	NA	TRBV11-2	TRBJ1-1	TRBD1	13
TGTGCCAGCAGCCAGAGGGGGACAGGGGTGGCCCAGCATTTT	CASSQRGTGVAQHF	once	TRBV3-1/TRBV3-2	TRBJ1-5	TRBD1	14
TGTGCCAGCAGCTTTTTTCGCAGGGAGAACACTGAAGCTTTCTTT	CASSFFRRENTEAFF	NA	TRBV5-6	TRBJ1-1	NA	15
TGTGCCAGTACAAGACAGGGACGGAAGAATTCTCCCCTCCACTTT	CASTRQGRKNSPLHF	NA	TRBV19	TRBJ1-6	TRBD1	15
TGTGCCAGCAGTTTGTACCGACAGGGCAGCAATCAGCCCCAGCATTTT	CASSLYRQGSNQPQHF	NA	TRBV28	TRBJ1-5	TRBD1	16
TGTGCCAGCAGCCCCCGCCAGGGGGCTGTTTCTAGCGAAAAACTGTTTTTT	CASSPRQGAVSSEKLFF	NA	TRBV3-1/TRBV3-2	TRBJ1-4	TRBD1	17
TGCGCCAGCAGCTTAACCCAAGCGGGGCCACAAGAGACCCAGTACTTC	CASSLTQAGPQETQYF	NA	TRBV5-1	TRBJ2-5	TRBD2	16
TGTGCCAGCAGTGGGGGTTATAGCAATCAGCCCCAGCATTTT	CASSGGYSNQPQHF	few	TRBV2	TRBJ1-5	NA	14
TGTGCCAGCAGCTTCGAACAGAGCACAGATACGCAGTATTTT	CASSFEQSTDTQYF	NA	TRBV7-8	TRBJ2-3	NA	14